This T cell receptor beta chain was documented in a study of blood T cell repertoires in COVID-19. About the study: The United States, Italy and Spain were the sources of the acute and convalescent COVID-19 samples.

The assay was immunoSEQ multiplex PCR, and TCRdb's table has in-frame clones only and misses some. The sample records about 78,000 clones, 86% being singletons. CDR1 and CDR2 from the germline V gene are SGHAT and FQNNGV. This CDR3 contains 15 residues. Losses at the gene ends were 3 bases for V and 5 bases for J; bases not matched to a gene: 4. V and J are TRBV11-2 and TRBJ2-3; 11 bases agree with TRBD2. Sample: peripheral blood. The TCR originated in a man aged 50 to 59 with active or convalescent COVID-19. The CDR3 nucleotides are TGTGCCAGCAGCTTTAGCGGGGGGGCCGGAGATACGCAGTATTTT. This translates into CASSFSGGAGDTQYF.